The 21 T cell receptor beta chains below come from one sample, sequenced in a study of T-cell reconstitution after alpha-beta-depleted transplantation in children. Construction of the TCRbeta library involved unique molecular identifiers. TCRdb independently ran MiXCR on the PCR reads; one entry per CDR3 protein. Of 400,000 to 500,000 distinct CDR3 sequences listed, roughly a tenth are singletons. Sample: PBMCs from the stem cell graft donor, taken from the stem cell graft. The source is a human donor who donated a stem cell graft to a child with acute myeloid leukemia.

The chain carries TRBV7-2 and TRBJ2-7; unclear D gene. V lost 2 bases and J lost 5, with 10 bases in between. Germline-derived CDR1 and CDR2 are SGHTA and FQGNSA. The CDR3 is made up of 13 amino acids. CDR3 DNA: TGTGCCAGCAGCTTAAGTCCCAAGCACGAGCAGTACTTC. It is translated as CASSLSPKHEQYF.

This clonotype was seen at least ten times. The DNA of the CDR3 is TGCGCCAGCAGCCTAGGGTCTGGAACACTTCAAGAGACCCAGTACTTC. Its translation: CASSLGSGTLQETQYF. The chain links TRBV4-1 to TRBJ2-5; the D is unclear. The CDR3 loop spans 16 amino acids. V shed 4 bases and J shed 2 bases, with 17 bases lying between them. Germline lookup yields CDR1 MGHRA and CDR2 YSYEKL.

Comments on this clonotype: The germline gene is not matched at one end of the junction; a read error may be the cause. V usage is TRBV15 and J usage is TRBJ1-5; tentatively, D is TRBD1 (5 bases). Germline V gene data show CDR1 as LNHNV and CDR2 as YYDKDF (reference sequence). CDR3 length: 15 amino acids. The CDR3 coding sequence is TGTGCCACCACTTCTAGGCCAGGGAATAATCAGCCCCAGCATTTC. Its translation: CATTSRPGNNQPQHF.

This clonotype was counted many times. The chain couples TRBV6-5 to TRBJ2-6; 9 bases are shared with TRBD1. Germline CDR1 and CDR2: MNHEY and SVGAGI. The CDR3 sequence is 17 residues long. V gave up 2 bases and J gave up 0 bases; unmatched junction bases: 2. CDR3 sequence (DNA): TGTGCCAGCAGTTACGGGACAGGGACCTCTGGGGCCAACGTCCTGACTTTC. Translation: CASSYGTGTSGANVLTF.

This clonotype was picked up a small number of times. V and J are TRBV20-1 and TRBJ2-1; 10 bases match TRBD2. Germline-derived CDR1 and CDR2 are DFQATT and SNEGSKA (reference sequence). This CDR3 comprises 13 residues. J was trimmed by 12 bases and V by 2 bases; bases with no gene match: 7. This chain's CDR3 is CSARLASGRMQFF. As DNA, the CDR3 is TGCAGTGCTAGATTGGCTAGCGGGAGAATGCAGTTCTTC.

In this sample, this clonotype turned up a few times. The chain has TRBV6-1 and TRBJ2-5; D not resolved. The V and J ends lost 6 bases and 5 bases respectively, with 10 bases between them. Per the germline V gene, CDR1 is MNHNS and CDR2 is SASEGT. This CDR3 contains 12 residues. The CDR3 bases are TGTGCCAGCAGAGGCACGTTTGAGACCCAGTACTTC. Translating gives CASRGTFETQYF.

In DNA form, the CDR3 reads TGCAGTGCTAGTCGCGGGGCCGGCGGGGAGCTGTTTTTT. Translation gives CSASRGAGGELFF. The chain combines TRBV20-1 with TRBJ2-2, with a weak D call TRBD2 (6 bases). CDR3 length equals 13 residues. Germline CDR1 reads DFQATT; CDR2 reads SNEGSKA (reference sequence). V was trimmed by 3 bases and J by 7 bases, leaving 12 bases between them.

This clonotype turned up a few times. The V and J genes are TRBV20-1 and TRBJ2-7; 13 bases are shared with TRBD2. Germline CDR1 is DFQATT and CDR2 is SNEGSKA (reference sequence). CDR3 length equals 15 residues. V shed 6 bases, J shed 5 bases, and the junction held 10 bases outside the gene matches. CDR3 sequence: CSAQTSGRFLDEQYF. Here the CDR3 DNA reads TGCAGTGCGCAGACTAGCGGGAGGTTCCTGGACGAGCAGTACTTC.

This clonotype turned up a few times. The J gene is TRBJ2-5, the V gene TRBV5-1, with TRBD2 identical over 9 bases. CDR1 and CDR2 from the germline V gene are SGHRS and YFSETQ. This CDR3 is 15 amino acids long. V was clipped by 4 bases and J by 1 base; unmatched bases: 5. The DNA for the CDR3 is TGCGCCAGCAGCCCTCAGACTAGCGGCCAAGAGACCCAGTACTTC. Encoded protein: CASSPQTSGQETQYF.

The chain has TRBV10-3 and TRBJ2-3; D uncertain. The length of the CDR3 is 14 residues. V lost 4 bases and J lost 3, with 11 bases in between. The germline CDR1 and CDR2 sequences are ENHRY and SYGVKD. CDR3 DNA sequence: TGTGCCATCAGTGCGATCGGGTTGACAGATACGCAGTATTTT. Encoded protein: CAISAIGLTDTQYF.

The chain is built from TRBV9 and TRBJ2-7, with 16 bases identical to TRBD2. CDR1 is SGDLS, CDR2 YYNGEE, per germline. The CDR3 is 15 residues long. CDR3: CATEGTSGGAYEQYV. CDR3 coding DNA: TGTGCAACGGAGGGGACTAGCGGGGGGGCCTACGAGCAGTACGTC.

CDR3 in amino acids: CASSLQGALGANVLTF. CDR3 bases: TGCGCCAGCAGCTTACAGGGGGCGCTTGGGGCCAACGTCCTGACTTTC. The V gene is TRBV5-1, the J gene TRBJ2-6, with TRBD1 identical over 9 bases. The length of the CDR3 is 16 residues. Per the germline V gene, CDR1 is SGHRS and CDR2 is YFSETQ. The V gene end was trimmed by 2 bases and the J gene end by 3 bases; junction bases not matched to a gene: 3.

J is TRBJ2-2 and V is TRBV2; D is unclear. CDR3 length equals 14 residues. Trimming pared 1 base from V and 1 base from J, leaving 4 bases between. Germline V gene lookup returns CDR1 SNHLY and CDR2 FYNNEI. CDR3 bases: TGTGCCAGCAGTGAAGTTCTGAACACCGGGGAGCTGTTTTTT. It codes for CASSEVLNTGELFF.

The J gene is TRBJ1-5, the V gene TRBV21-1; TRBD1, the D gene given by the table, was not confirmed from the DNA. TRBV21-1 is a pseudogene. The CDR3 totals 16 residues. In DNA form, the CDR3 reads TGTGCCAGCAGCCCCCCCTGGAAACAGTCCCTGAGGACCCAGCATTTT. Its translation: CASSPPWKQSLRTQHF.

This clonotype was seen a few times. The chain carries TRBV5-4 and TRBJ2-5, with D tentatively TRBD1 or TRBD2 (5 bases each). Trimming took 3 bases from V and 5 from J, leaving 11 bases between them. There are 13 residues in the CDR3. Per the germline V gene, CDR1 is SGHNT and CDR2 is YYREEE (reference sequence). The CDR3 region is CASSYQGTETQYF. The CDR3 DNA follows: TGTGCCAGCAGCTACCAAGGGACGGAGACCCAGTACTTC.

V is TRBV6-1 and J is TRBJ1-2, with 9 bases that match TRBD1. Germline V lookup: CDR1 MNHNS, CDR2 SASEGT. J gave up 5 bases and V 2 bases, and 6 bases lay outside the gene matches. The CDR3 covers 15 residues. CDR3 region: CASSETGGEEYGYTF. For the CDR3, the DNA is TGTGCCAGCAGTGAAACAGGGGGCGAAGAATATGGCTACACCTTC.

The sample holds a few counts of this clonotype. This sequence joins TRBV12-3 or TRBV12-4 and TRBJ1-2; weak D call: TRBD1 (5 bases). V gave up 2 bases and J gave up 7 bases, with 11 bases separating them. CDR3 length: 13 residues. This CDR3 reads CASSLLAGSGYTF. The CDR3 region has the DNA TGTGCCAGCAGTTTATTGGCAGGGTCTGGCTACACCTTC.

There are a few counts of this clonotype. This chain links TRBV20-1 with TRBJ2-6; D is unresolved. Trimming shortened V by 5 bases and J by 0 bases, and 5 bases separated the two germline ends. CDR3 length equals 13 residues. CDR1 is DFQATT and CDR2 is SNEGSKA in the germline V gene (reference sequence). CDR3 in DNA: TGCAGTGCTGCGGTCTCTGGGGCCAACGTCCTGACTTTC. Protein sequence: CSAAVSGANVLTF.

The chain couples TRBV20-1 to TRBJ2-4; 8 nucleotides agree with TRBD2. Germline V CDR1 and CDR2: DFQATT, SNEGSKA (reference sequence). The CDR3 covers 16 residues. The V and J ends lost 4 bases and 4 bases, in that order; junction bases with no gene match: 12. As DNA, the CDR3 is TGCAGTGCTATAGATATCAAAACTAGCGGAAAAAACATTCAGTACTTC. As protein: CSAIDIKTSGKNIQYF.

The genes are TRBV12-3 or TRBV12-4 and TRBJ1-5; possibly TRBD1 for D (5 bases). The CDR3 loop spans 18 amino acids. V was trimmed by 0 bases and J by 3 bases, leaving 18 bases between them. The CDR3 here is CASSLAPAQGQLNQPQHF. Written as DNA, the CDR3 is TGTGCCAGCAGTTTAGCGCCCGCCCAGGGCCAGCTCAATCAGCCCCAGCATTTT.

This clonotype was observed at least ten times. The rearrangement joins TRBV4-2 to TRBJ1-3, with TRBD1 identical over 8 bases. The CDR3 consists of 16 residues. The J segment lost 2 bases and the V segment lost 4 bases, leaving 7 bases of the junction unmatched. Germline CDR1 LGHNA, CDR2 YNFKEQ. The CDR3 DNA sequence: TGTGCCAGCAGCCGCGACCCAGGGGGCCCTGGAAACACCATATATTTT. Its protein product is CASSRDPGGPGNTIYF.